This TCR beta chain was documented in a study of blood T cell repertoires in COVID-19. In the study overall: T cells, B-cell-depleted T cells, or PBMCs supplied cDNA or gDNA.

Sequencing was performed with immunoSEQ multiplex PCR; in TCRdb, only in-frame clones are kept and a portion is missing. Found here are around 60,000 clones, roughly 86% of them singletons; the top ten hold roughly 4%. Germline CDR1 is SGHAT and CDR2 is FQNNGV. V trimming: 6 bases; J trimming: 7 bases; junction bases outside the gene matches: 5. The CDR3 is 13 residues long. This clone was seen only a few times. Input material: peripheral blood. The chain combines TRBV11-2 with TRBJ2-4; 8 nucleotides align to TRBD1. The sequence was collected from a man in his fifties or sixties with active COVID-19. CDR3 coding DNA: TGTGCCAGCAGTTTGGACAGGGAGAACATTCAGTACTTC. This gives the protein CASSLDRENIQYF.